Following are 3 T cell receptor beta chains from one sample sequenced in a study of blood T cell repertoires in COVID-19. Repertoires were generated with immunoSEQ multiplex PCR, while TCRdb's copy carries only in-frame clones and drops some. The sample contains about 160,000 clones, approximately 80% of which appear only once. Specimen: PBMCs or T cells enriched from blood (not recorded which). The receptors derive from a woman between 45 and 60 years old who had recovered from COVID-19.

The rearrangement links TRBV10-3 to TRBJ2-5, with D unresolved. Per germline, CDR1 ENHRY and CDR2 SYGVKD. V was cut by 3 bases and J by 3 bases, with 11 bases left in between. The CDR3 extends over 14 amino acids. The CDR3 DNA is TGTGCCATCAGTGAACGGTGGTCAAAAGAGACCCAGTACTTC. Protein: CAISERWSKETQYF.

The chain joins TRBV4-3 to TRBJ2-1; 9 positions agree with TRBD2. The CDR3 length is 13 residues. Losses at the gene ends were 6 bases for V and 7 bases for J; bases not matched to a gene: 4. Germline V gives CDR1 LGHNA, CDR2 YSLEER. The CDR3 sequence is CASRGGLANEQFF. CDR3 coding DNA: TGCGCCAGCAGAGGGGGACTAGCAAATGAGCAGTTCTTC.

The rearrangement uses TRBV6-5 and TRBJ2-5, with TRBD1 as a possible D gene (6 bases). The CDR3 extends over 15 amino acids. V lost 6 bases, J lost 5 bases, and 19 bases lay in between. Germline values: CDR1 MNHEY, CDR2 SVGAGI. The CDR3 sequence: CASSPDRRARETQYF. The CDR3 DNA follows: TGTGCCAGCAGCCCAGACAGGCGCGCTCGGGAGACCCAGTACTTC.